This T cell receptor beta chain was captured by sequencing in a study of cytomegalovirus exposure and HLA in healthy donors (dated by TCRdb to about 2017). General notes on the study: According to an earlier analysis of 587 of the donors, about 179 million T cells yielded over 100 million unique TCR beta sequences and 250 to 350 Gb of sequence data. Four to six DR-DQ haplotypes were handled as single units for association and clustering, since linkage in the cohort was strong. The genetic ancestry cluster associated with self-reported Caucasian donors included 70% to 85% of the approximately 410 genotyped donors. Every repertoire in the discovery cohort had been generated on one and the same sequencing platform. Alongside the repertoire data, information on donor age, sex, ethnicity and CMV serostatus was compiled. The aim of the study was to test whether cataloging public T cell receptors could identify signatures of past pathogen exposure. Among about 390 genotyped donors of the cohort, an average of approximately 240,000 unique TCR beta nucleotide sequences were sequenced per donor, around 18% of them non-productive. HLA typing included class I and class II loci at four-digit resolution. Around 320 gigabases of sequencing data and approximately 85 million unique TCR sequences were included in an early release covering 550 to 650 HLA-typed donors. A later genetic analysis used genome-wide SNP genotypes for about 60% of the 666 donors, treating that subset as a discovery cohort. To predict cytomegalovirus infection status, the study brought together high-throughput TCR immunosequencing, statistical association of individual TCRs with disease status, and machine learning. In the later analysis, no new phenotypic data were used to find candidate immune exposures; instead, reliance was placed on TCR beta sequences and their occurrence across donors. The number of typed donors differed by locus: about 620-640 for A, B, C, DRB1 and DQB1; about 520 for DQA1; some 590 for DPA1; and 400 to 480 for DPB1. In a later analysis, previously published TCR beta repertoires from hundreds of donors were re-analyzed and high-resolution HLA genotyping was added so that TCR occurrence patterns could be studied. The study profiled the T cell repertoires of fewer than 850 subjects by immunosequencing and related them to cytomegalovirus serostatus. An earlier analysis of several hundred of the donors used high-throughput TCR beta sequencing to judge whether each TCR beta V gene segment behaved as functional or pseudogenic. In addition to the first cohort of roughly 670 subjects, a separate validation cohort of 130 or so different subjects was used.

From the cysteine up to the phenylalanine, the CDR3 has a length of 16 residues. Only CDR3 DNA is held: 48 bases, read in frame from base 1. For CDR1 and CDR2, the germline V gene lists SGHRS and YFSETQ. Between the V and J ends, shortened by 2 bases and 5 bases respectively, the junction contains 19 bases. This clone turned up a few times. Its cognate antigen has yet to be identified. Per-base quality was not reported, and no clone a single base away is much larger than it. The study at large found these results: Broadly in line with IMGT annotations, most TCR beta V segments showed up in productive rearrangements about 90% or about 30% of the time in an earlier analysis of approximately 600 of the donors. A later analysis reported that several top co-occurrence clusters appeared linked to parvovirus B19, influenza, CMV and Epstein-Barr virus. HLA typing was unavailable for some donors at each locus, so association tests used only the typed subset. Most TCR sequences were seen in very few donors, while some public TCRs were found in many individuals. Assigning TCR associations to individual alleles was difficult when HLA alleles, especially DR and DQ, strongly co-occurred. A later analysis associated 16,951 TCR beta sequences with specific HLA alleles at a false discovery rate of 0.05. The authors suggested that the approach could potentially be generalized to other disease states and immunological phenotypes. A later genetic analysis reported fewer N-insertions in productive TCRs among donors in an Asian-associated ancestry cluster than the 666-donor mean. Only TCR beta chains were sequenced in this cohort, and the absence of alpha or paired-chain data limited detectable features. CMV serostatus was the only immune exposure information available for the cohort. In the study, around 150 TCR beta chains were listed as associated with cytomegalovirus. In a later analysis, most CMV-associated TCR beta chains were found to appear HLA-restricted, with HLA associations seemingly driven largely by CMV exposure. Some IMGT-functional V segments, including TRBV6-2 and TRBV6-3, could not be told apart with the 87-base-pair reads, so those segments were excluded. According to a later analysis, TCR association rates differed among HLA loci, with DRB1 alleles showing the most associated TCRs and HLA-C alleles showing the fewest. Correlated functional status among segregating V segments might be attributable to linkage disequilibrium, but an unknown experimental factor could not be ruled out. An association between a missense DCLRE1C variant and V-gene and J-gene trimming of TCR beta chains was found in a later genetic analysis and replicated in an independent cohort. A cluster of highly shared sequence variants was judged likely to be a technical artifact of the sequencing pipeline. The presence/absence analyses assumed that sequencing depth was roughly uniform across donors, and that assumption may not be true. In vitro tests confirmed that three of the cytomegalovirus-associated TCR beta chains recognize cytomegalovirus antigens. Compared with equally common non-associated chains, HLA-associated TCR beta chains in a later analysis were more clonally expanded and had lower generation probabilities. Because counts were too low, roughly 18 rarely observed V segments, including chromosome 9 orphons, were left out of the earlier analysis of 587 of the donors. The classifier was reported to diagnose cytomegalovirus status with high specificity and sensitivity in both the original and validation cohorts. A further reported finding was that TCR beta sequences accurately predicted the HLA-A and HLA-B alleles for most subjects in the first cohort.

Preparation of the library involved the immunoSEQ multiplex PCR assay. The multiplex PCR relied on a mix of 60 forward primers for TCR Vbeta segments and 13 reverse primers for TCR Jbeta segments. The CDR3 region of rearranged TCR beta genes was amplified from genomic DNA by a multiplex PCR assay. On the Illumina HiSeq System, the amplified TCR beta libraries were sequenced as 87-base-pair reads. The original methods were these. A later analysis counted about 82 million unique TCR beta chains across the 690 or so repertoires, and about 10 million of these chains were shared by at least two donors. To remove PCR and sequencing errors, raw reads were error-corrected and collapsed into unique sequences using a nearest-neighbor algorithm that merged closely related sequences. CDR3 sequences were aligned to IMGT reference sequences to assign V, D and J gene segments. Each retained sequence needed at least a six-nucleotide match to both a V gene segment and a J gene segment. Rearrangements were classified as productive when the CDR3 lacked stop codons and remained in frame with V and J, and all other rearrangements were classified as non-productive. Following IMGT convention, CDR3 was defined as the stretch from the second conserved V-encoded cysteine to the conserved J-encoded phenylalanine. The earlier analysis of a few hundred of the donors excluded any sequence lacking an unambiguous match to a single V gene segment. In an earlier analysis of 450 to 700 of the donors, V segments were called functional above 56.7% productive rearrangements and were called segregating when the between-donor standard deviation exceeded 5%. A statistical classification framework was developed to diagnose cytomegalovirus status using the catalog of TCR beta chain sequences. In a later analysis, TCR nucleotide sequences were compared against IMGT/GENE-DB human TR gene sequences so that V and J genes could be assigned. Using the TCRdist pipeline, a later analysis assigned CDR3 sequences along with most-parsimonious VDJ recombination scenarios. A later analysis defined each TCR beta chain by its CDR3 amino acid sequence plus V-gene family, and excluded reads lacking a unique V-gene family. As a way to deal with suspected cross-contamination and a sequencing artifact, a later analysis dropped approximately 570 nucleotide sequences that were highly shared and had low generation probability. For each public chain, a later analysis derived a clonal expansion index from normalized ranks of inferred template counts within each repertoire. Generation probabilities in a later analysis came from a VDJ recombination model fitted to out-of-frame rearrangements, and those results were checked against IGoR. In a later analysis, hypergeometric tests were used to score TCR-TCR, TCR-HLA and TCR-CMV co-occurrence, with a repertoire-size bias correction applied to TCR pairs. In a later analysis, false discovery rates were estimated by permuting HLA or CMV assignments 20 times. In a later analysis, co-occurring TCRs were grouped with DBSCAN, and TCRdist sequence similarity was added when clustering was performed within HLA-allele-positive subsets. Repertoires with fewer than 30,000 or more than 120,000 public chains, plus five repertoires with anomalous nucleotide sharing, were excluded from co-occurrence clustering. TCRdb's version of the immuneACCESS table is confined to in-frame rearrangements and falls short of the full clone set. An unresolved V gene accounts for under half of the shortfall where checked; the remainder is of unknown origin. D and trimming were read from the DNA, whereas the V and J calls and clone size are those reported in that table. In this sample the table shows 150,000 to 180,000 clones, 75% to 85% of which occur a single time. The ten most abundant clones make up less than 10% of the sample.

In total, fewer than 750 healthy bone marrow donors made up the cohort. At the time of sampling, every cohort member was nominally healthy, though immune exposures that went unrecorded were likely present. The donor was CMV seropositive and was included in the group of approximately 310 seropositive cohort members. A peripheral blood sample was collected from each donor, and TCR beta sequencing was performed on peripheral blood mononuclear cells. The Qiagen DNeasy Blood Extraction Kit was used to extract genomic DNA from the blood cell samples. The chain joins TRBV5-1 to TRBJ2-5; the D gene is possibly TRBD1, with 5 bases matching. This receptor was taken from a man aged 25-45 years in good health and CMV-seropositive. Sequenced sample: PBMCs. CDR3 protein: CASSLGQPDSRETQYF. The DNA sequence follows: TGCGCCAGCAGCTTAGGACAACCTGATAGTAGGGAGACCCAGTACTTC.